This paragraph covers one T cell receptor (beta chain) sequence. Its specificity is not known. Profiling relied on immunoSEQ multiplex PCR, and the TCRdb table lists in-frame clones only, not all of them. The repertoire includes fewer than 120,000 clones, 70% to 90% of them detected once, and 3.2% sits in the top ten. The sample belongs to a study of T cell responses to AZD1222 COVID-19 vaccine. The study's findings and limits: CD4 TCRs associated with vaccination spanned spike, dominating at 160-218 and 743-854. Two AZD1222 administrations were followed by greater Spike-specific TCR breadth and depth.

The sequences come from peripheral blood, collected on day 0 of AZD1222 vaccination. The receptor was derived from an adult in good health.

This CDR3 is CASSVGPDRGTDTQYF. The CDR3 nucleotides read TGTGCCAGCAGCGTAGGCCCTGACAGAGGCACAGATACGCAGTATTTT. V and J are TRBV9 and TRBJ2-3; tentative D call: TRBD1 (5 bases). Per germline, CDR1 SGDLS and CDR2 YYNGEE. The V and J ends lost 0 bases and 1 base respectively, with 12 bases between them. The CDR3 contains 16 residues.